The 13 T cell receptor beta chains reported below all come from one sample, sequenced in a study of radiotherapy plus CTLA-4 blockade in lung cancer. The table came from immunoSEQ multiplex PCR; TCRdb's copy has only in-frame clones and leaves some out. This repertoire shows fewer than 40,000 clones, 60% to 75% found once; its top ten account for 8.5% to 9%. Sequences were derived from peripheral blood, sampled from a patient treated with radiotherapy plus ipilimumab. These receptors all stem from a human donor with non-small cell lung cancer who had stable disease on radiotherapy plus ipilimumab.

The rearrangement joins TRBV29-1 to TRBJ2-7, with 12 bases lining up with TRBD2. This CDR3 is built from 14 residues. The trim removed 6 bases at V and 7 bases at J, leaving 10 bases unmatched. Germline-derived CDR1 and CDR2 are SQVTM and ANQGSEA. The CDR3 spells CSVRGLAGRGEQYF. The CDR3 DNA sequence: TGCAGCGTCCGAGGACTAGCGGGGAGAGGGGAGCAGTACTTC.

CDR3 amino acids: CASSPAGVPYEQYF. The CDR3 DNA follows: TGTGCCAGCAGCCCTGCGGGGGTCCCCTACGAGCAGTACTTC. The gene calls are TRBV5-8 and TRBJ2-5; 7 nucleotides line up with TRBD2. With the DNA end fitting TRBJ2-7 better, the J assignment may be wrong. Germline CDR1 SGHTS, CDR2 YDEGEE. The CDR3 consists of 14 residues.

The count of this clone is one. The chain carries TRBV6-1 and TRBJ1-6; D unclear. The germline V gene encodes CDR1 MNHNS and CDR2 SASEGT. The ends were cut back, 7 bases at V and 9 bases at J, with 16 bases in the middle. This CDR3 comprises 14 residues. CDR3 in DNA: TGTGCCAGCACCAGACCCGCGAGTGGTTCACCCCTCCACTTT. It codes for CASTRPASGSPLHF.

V gene TRBV5-4 combines with J gene TRBJ2-3; 8 nucleotides align to TRBD2. The CDR3 totals 13 residues. Trimming removed 5 bases from V and 5 bases from J; junction bases left unmatched: 4. CDR1 and CDR2 (germline): SGHNT, YYREEE (reference sequence). The DNA of the CDR3 is TGTGCCAGCAGTACGAGCGGGGGAGATACGCAGTATTTT. Translated, it gives CASSTSGGDTQYF.

This rearrangement joins TRBV6-5 to TRBJ2-1; 13 bases are a match to TRBD2. CDR3 length equals 15 residues. Germline CDR1 is MNHEY and CDR2 is SVGAGI. V was clipped by 9 bases and J by 2 bases; unmatched bases: 4. The chain's CDR3 is CASLTSGGPYNEQFF. CDR3 nucleotide sequence: TGTGCCAGTTTGACTAGCGGGGGGCCCTACAATGAGCAGTTCTTC.

This rearrangement joins TRBV2 to TRBJ1-1; D gene ambiguous. V was pared by 6 bases and J by 2 bases, with 7 bases between. There are 12 residues in the CDR3. Germline V gene data show CDR1 as SNHLY and CDR2 as FYNNEI. The DNA for the CDR3 is TGTGCCAGCAGCAAGGAAAACACTGAAGCTTTCTTT. Protein product: CASSKENTEAFF.

This clone has just a few counts. The chain recombines TRBV2 with TRBJ2-4, with D unresolved. Germline assignment: CDR1 SNHLY and CDR2 FYNNEI. V was pared by 1 base and J by 4 bases, with 5 bases between. The CDR3 spans 13 residues. CDR3 nucleotide sequence: TGTGCCAGCAGTGAAGGATGGAAAAACATTCAGTACTTC. The encoded protein is CASSEGWKNIQYF.

The V and J genes are TRBV19 and TRBJ2-5, with 8 bases that match TRBD2. The V segment lost 7 bases and the J segment 2 bases; nucleotides outside the gene matches: 6. The germline CDR1 and CDR2 sequences are LNHDA and SQIVND (reference sequence). There are 14 residues in the CDR3. The chain's CDR3 is CASNPGGPQETQYF. DNA for the CDR3: TGTGCCAGTAACCCGGGGGGGCCTCAAGAGACCCAGTACTTC.

The CDR3 spells CASSESLDAYEQYF. The CDR3 region has the DNA TGTGCCAGCAGCGAAAGCTTGGATGCCTACGAGCAGTACTTC. The gene calls are TRBV9 and TRBJ2-7; D unresolved. The length of the CDR3 is 14 residues. Germline CDR1 SGDLS, CDR2 YYNGEE. Trimming took off 3 bases at V and 2 bases at J, with 12 bases between the two ends.

CDR3 sequence: CASSTGTGGYEQYF. The CDR3 DNA reads as TGTGCCAGCAGCACTGGGACAGGGGGGTACGAGCAGTACTTC. The chain carries TRBV11-2 and TRBJ2-7; 11 bases agree with TRBD1. Per germline, CDR1 SGHAT and CDR2 FQNNGV. CDR3 length: 14 amino acids. The V and J ends lost 5 bases and 4 bases, in that order; junction bases with no gene match: 4.

The chain links TRBV28 to TRBJ1-4; perhaps TRBD1 as D (5 bases). Germline loops: CDR1 MDHEN, CDR2 SYDVKM. Between the trimmed V and J ends, which lost 5 bases and 7 bases, there was a span of 14 bases. The CDR3 runs to 14 residues. In DNA, the CDR3 is TGTGCCAGCAGTACGGACACCGGAGGTGAAAAACTGTTTTTT. This gives the protein CASSTDTGGEKLFF.

In this sample, this clone turned up a few times. The V and J genes are TRBV6-6 and TRBJ1-6; D is possibly TRBD1 (5 bases). Between the trimmed V and J ends, which lost 8 bases and 10 bases, there was a span of 15 bases. The CDR3 is made up of 13 amino acids. Per germline, CDR1 MNHNY and CDR2 SVGAGI (reference sequence). Here the CDR3 DNA reads TGTGCCAGCCGACTGGACATCCGCTCACCCCTCCACTTT. It translates to CASRLDIRSPLHF.

There are a few counts of this clone. V usage is TRBV11-2 and J usage is TRBJ1-4, with D possibly TRBD1 on 5 matching bases. The CDR3 is 14 residues long. Per the germline V gene, CDR1 is SGHAT and CDR2 is FQNNGV. Trimming took off 3 bases at V and 3 bases at J, with 8 bases between the two ends. The CDR3 loop reads CASSFPGSNEKLFF. The CDR3 DNA reads as TGTGCCAGCAGCTTCCCAGGGTCTAATGAAAAACTGTTTTTT.